The clone carrying this T cell receptor (beta chain) was seen more than once but under ten times. Trimming removed 3 bases from V and 4 bases from J; junction bases left unmatched: 3. The germline V gene encodes CDR1 SGHDT and CDR2 YYEEEE. The CDR3 spans 14 residues. This entry is derived from a study of patients and donors after allogeneic stem cell transplantation. TCRdb re-derived calls from the RT-PCR reads in MiXCR, one entry per CDR3 protein. The data hold roughly 180,000 distinct CDR3 sequences, with around 41% observed a single time. This chain joins TRBV5-6 and TRBJ1-2, with 10 positions matching TRBD1. The clonotype was recovered from a human donor who was either an allogeneic HSCT recipient or a stem cell or donor lymphocyte infusion donor (not recorded which). It is not recorded whose cells these are; they may come from a transplant donor. Sequenced input: blood, either unsorted or a sorted T cell fraction (not recorded which). This chain's CDR3 is CASSSWTGGYGYTF. The CDR3 region has the DNA TGTGCCAGCAGCTCTTGGACAGGGGGCTATGGCTACACCTTC.